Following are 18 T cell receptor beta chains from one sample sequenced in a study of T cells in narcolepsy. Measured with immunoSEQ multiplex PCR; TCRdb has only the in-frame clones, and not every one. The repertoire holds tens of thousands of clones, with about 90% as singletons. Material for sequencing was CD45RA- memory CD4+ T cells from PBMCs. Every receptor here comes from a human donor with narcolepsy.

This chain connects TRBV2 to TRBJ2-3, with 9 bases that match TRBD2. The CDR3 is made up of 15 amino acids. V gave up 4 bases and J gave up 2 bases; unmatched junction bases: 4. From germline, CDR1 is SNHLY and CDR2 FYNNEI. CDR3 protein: CASSVGLAATDTQYF. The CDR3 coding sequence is TGTGCCAGCAGTGTGGGACTAGCAGCCACAGATACGCAGTATTTT.

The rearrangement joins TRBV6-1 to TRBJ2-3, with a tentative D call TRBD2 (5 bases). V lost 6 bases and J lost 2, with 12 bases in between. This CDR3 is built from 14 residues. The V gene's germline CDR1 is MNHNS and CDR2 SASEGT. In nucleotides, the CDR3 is TGTGCCAGCAGAGACGCGAGGGTCACAGATACGCAGTATTTT. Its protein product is CASRDARVTDTQYF.

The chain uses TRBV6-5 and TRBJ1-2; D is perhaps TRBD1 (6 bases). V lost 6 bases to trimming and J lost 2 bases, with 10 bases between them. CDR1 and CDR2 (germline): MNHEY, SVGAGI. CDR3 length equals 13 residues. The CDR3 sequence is CASRPTGNYGYTF. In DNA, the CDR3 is TGTGCCAGCAGACCCACAGGGAACTATGGCTACACCTTC.

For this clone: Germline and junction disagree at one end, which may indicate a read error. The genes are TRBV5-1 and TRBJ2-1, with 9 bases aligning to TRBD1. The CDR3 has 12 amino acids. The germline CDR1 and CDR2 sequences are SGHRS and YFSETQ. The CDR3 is CASSLGWTGEIF. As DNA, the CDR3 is TGCGCCAGCAGCTTGGGATGGACAGGGGAAATCTTC.

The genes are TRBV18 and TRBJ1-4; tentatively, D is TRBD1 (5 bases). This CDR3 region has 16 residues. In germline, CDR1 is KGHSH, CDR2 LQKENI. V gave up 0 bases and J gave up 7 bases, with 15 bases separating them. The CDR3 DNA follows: TGTGCCAGCTCACCACCCTCCTCCAGGGTTGGTGAAAAACTGTTTTTT. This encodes CASSPPSSRVGEKLFF.

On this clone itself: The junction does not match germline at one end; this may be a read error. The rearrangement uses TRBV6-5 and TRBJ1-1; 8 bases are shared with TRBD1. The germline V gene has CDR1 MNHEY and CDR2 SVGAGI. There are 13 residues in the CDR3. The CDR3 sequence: CVSGGQGSTEAFF. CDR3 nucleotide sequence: TGTGTCAGCGGTGGACAGGGAAGCACTGAAGCTTTCTTT.

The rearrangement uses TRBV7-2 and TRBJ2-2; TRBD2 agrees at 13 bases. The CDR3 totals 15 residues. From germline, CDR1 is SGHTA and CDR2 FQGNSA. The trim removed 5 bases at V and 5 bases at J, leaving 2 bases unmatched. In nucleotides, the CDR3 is TGTGCCAGCAGCCCGGGACTAGCGGGAACCGGGGAGCTGTTTTTT. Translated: CASSPGLAGTGELFF.

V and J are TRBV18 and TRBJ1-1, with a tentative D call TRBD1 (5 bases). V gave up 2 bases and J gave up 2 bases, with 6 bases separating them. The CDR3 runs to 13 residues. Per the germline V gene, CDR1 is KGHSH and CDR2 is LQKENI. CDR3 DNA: TGTGCCAGCTCACCAGGGACTAACACTGAAGCTTTCTTT. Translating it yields CASSPGTNTEAFF.

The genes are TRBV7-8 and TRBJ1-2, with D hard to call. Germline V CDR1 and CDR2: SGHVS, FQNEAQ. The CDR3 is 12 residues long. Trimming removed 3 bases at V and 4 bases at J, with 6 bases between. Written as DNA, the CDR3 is TGTGCCAGCAGCTTCGGGGTCTATGGCTACACCTTC. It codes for CASSFGVYGYTF. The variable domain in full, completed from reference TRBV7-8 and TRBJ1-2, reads GAGVSQSPRYKVAKRGQDVALRCDPISGHVSLFWYQQALGQGPEFLTYFQNEAQLDKSGLPSDRFFAERPEGSVSTLKIQRTQQEDSAVYLCASSFGVYGYTFGSGTRLTVV.

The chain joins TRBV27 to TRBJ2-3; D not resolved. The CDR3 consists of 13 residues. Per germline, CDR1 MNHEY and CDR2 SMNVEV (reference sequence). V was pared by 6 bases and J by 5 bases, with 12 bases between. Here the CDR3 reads CASSLIMRDTQYF. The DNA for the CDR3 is TGTGCCAGCAGCCTAATTATGAGAGATACGCAGTATTTT.

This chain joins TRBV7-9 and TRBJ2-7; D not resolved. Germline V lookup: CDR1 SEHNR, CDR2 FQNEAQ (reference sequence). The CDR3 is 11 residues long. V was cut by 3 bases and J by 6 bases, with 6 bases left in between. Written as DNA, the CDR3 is TGTGCCAGCAGCTTCCAGGCCGAGCAGTACTTC. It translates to CASSFQAEQYF.

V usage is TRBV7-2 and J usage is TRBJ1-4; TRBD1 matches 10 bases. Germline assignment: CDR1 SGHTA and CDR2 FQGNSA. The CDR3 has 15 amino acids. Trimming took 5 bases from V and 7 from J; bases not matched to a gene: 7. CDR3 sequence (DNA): TGTGCCAGCAGCCTCAGACAGGGGGCAGGTGAAAAACTGTTTTTT. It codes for CASSLRQGAGEKLFF.

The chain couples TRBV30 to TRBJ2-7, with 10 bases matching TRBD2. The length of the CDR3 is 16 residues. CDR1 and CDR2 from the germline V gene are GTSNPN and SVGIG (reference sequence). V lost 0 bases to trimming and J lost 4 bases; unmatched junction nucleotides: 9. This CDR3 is CAWSVASGSRRYEQYF. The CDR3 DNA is TGTGCCTGGAGTGTGGCTAGCGGGAGTCGAAGGTACGAGCAGTACTTC.

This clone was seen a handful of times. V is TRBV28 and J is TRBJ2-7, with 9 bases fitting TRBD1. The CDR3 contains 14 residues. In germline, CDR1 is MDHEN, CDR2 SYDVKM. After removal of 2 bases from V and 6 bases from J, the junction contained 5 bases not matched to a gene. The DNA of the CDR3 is TGTGCCAGCAGTTTAGGGGGACAGGGAACCGAGCAGTACTTC. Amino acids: CASSLGGQGTEQYF.

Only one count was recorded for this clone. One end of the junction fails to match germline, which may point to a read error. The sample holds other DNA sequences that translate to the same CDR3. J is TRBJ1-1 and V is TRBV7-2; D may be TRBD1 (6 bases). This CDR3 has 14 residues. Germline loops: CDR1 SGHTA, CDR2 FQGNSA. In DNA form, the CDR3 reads TGCGCCAGCAGCTTAGAATCCTCCAGGGGTCGAGCTTTCTTT. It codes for CASSLESSRGRAFF.

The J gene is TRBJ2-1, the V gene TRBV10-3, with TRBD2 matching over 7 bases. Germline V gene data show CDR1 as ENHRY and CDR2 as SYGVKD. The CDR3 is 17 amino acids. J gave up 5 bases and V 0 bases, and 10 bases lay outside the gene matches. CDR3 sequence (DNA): TGTGCCATCAGTGAGTCAACGTTACTAGCGAAAGACAATGAGCAGTTCTTC. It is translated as CAISESTLLAKDNEQFF.

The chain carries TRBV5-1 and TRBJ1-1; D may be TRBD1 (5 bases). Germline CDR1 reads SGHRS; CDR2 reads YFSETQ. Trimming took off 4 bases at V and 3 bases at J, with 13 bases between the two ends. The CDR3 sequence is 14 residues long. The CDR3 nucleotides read TGCGCCAGCAGCACCCGGGGGTGGGACACTGAAGCTTTCTTT. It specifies CASSTRGWDTEAFF.

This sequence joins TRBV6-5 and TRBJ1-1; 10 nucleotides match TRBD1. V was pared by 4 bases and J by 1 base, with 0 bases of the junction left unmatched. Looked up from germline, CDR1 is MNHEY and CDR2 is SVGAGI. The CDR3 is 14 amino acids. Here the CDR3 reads CASSWTGGNTEAFF. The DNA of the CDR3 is TGTGCCAGCAGTTGGACAGGGGGGAACACTGAAGCTTTCTTT.